These 12 T cell receptor beta chains were sequenced from one sample in a study of STAT3 mutations in large granular lymphocyte leukemia (dated by TCRdb to about 2019). Antigens for these TCRs are unknown. The library was generated by the immunoSEQ multiplex PCR assay. Imported from immuneACCESS, the table was reduced by TCRdb to in-frame sequences with V and J called. These copies leave out some clones; in studies compared against another copy, an unresolved V gene accounts for under half, and the cause of the remainder is not known. The sample records thousands of clones, approximately 92% of which are singletons. Around 90% of the sample is held by the ten biggest clonotypes. Overall study outcomes, separate from this receptor: All T-LGLL patients had at least one immunodominant TCRbeta clonotype, and roughly half had multiple immunodominant subclonotypes.

Sequencing used peripheral blood mononuclear cells. These receptors were obtained from a woman between 65 and 79 years old with T-cell large granular lymphocyte leukemia. Some clones in this sample may be carry-over from other donors' samples. The age is the age at diagnosis.

V usage is TRBV5-1 and J usage is TRBJ2-5, with D possibly being TRBD1 (5 bases). Germline V gene data show CDR1 as SGHRS and CDR2 as YFSETQ. Trimming stripped 5 bases from V and 2 bases from J, with 7 bases between. CDR3 length equals 12 residues. CDR3 sequence: CASRQEQETQYF. The CDR3 DNA reads TGCGCCAGCAGACAGGAGCAAGAGACCCAGTACTTC.

This chain uses TRBV5-4 with TRBJ2-3; D remains unclear. Germline V gives CDR1 SGHNT, CDR2 YYREEE (reference sequence). Trimming took 2 bases from V and 0 from J, leaving 10 bases between them. This CDR3 spans 15 amino acids. The CDR3 loop is CASSFDRSSTDTQYF. In DNA form, the CDR3 reads TGTGCCAGCAGCTTCGACCGGTCTAGCACAGATACGCAGTATTTT.

The chain joins TRBV5-4 to TRBJ1-2, with D uncertain. The CDR3 is 13 amino acids. With 4 bases removed from V and 4 bases from J, the gap between germline ends came to 11 bases. Per germline, CDR1 SGHNT and CDR2 YYREEE (reference sequence). This CDR3 is CASSVQRRYGYTF. The CDR3 coding sequence is TGTGCCAGCAGCGTCCAGCGGCGCTATGGCTACACCTTC.

V gene TRBV5-6 combines with J gene TRBJ2-7; either TRBD1 or TRBD2 may supply D (5 bases each). CDR3 length: 15 amino acids. Germline V gene data show CDR1 as SGHDT and CDR2 as YYEEEE. Trimming pared 3 bases from V and 4 bases from J, leaving 17 bases between. The CDR3 region is CASSSSGTPFYEQYF. Written as DNA, the CDR3 is TGTGCCAGCAGCTCTTCCGGGACGCCCTTTTACGAGCAGTACTTC.

The rearrangement links TRBV30 to TRBJ1-1; D is undetermined. This CDR3 spans 12 amino acids. Germline-derived CDR1 and CDR2 are GTSNPN and SVGIG (reference sequence). Trimming took 4 bases from V and 4 from J, leaving 10 bases between them. In DNA form, the CDR3 reads TGTGCCTGGAAGTGGGGAGGCACTGAAGCTTTCTTT. Protein sequence: CAWKWGGTEAFF.

The gene calls are TRBV30 and TRBJ1-1; TRBD1 aligns across 7 bases. Germline V gene data show CDR1 as GTSNPN and CDR2 as SVGIG (reference sequence). V lost 2 bases and J lost 7; bases outside the gene matches: 19. There are 17 residues in the CDR3. CDR3 sequence: CAWSTPPTGPADSEAFF. CDR3 bases: TGTGCCTGGAGTACTCCCCCGACAGGGCCGGCTGACAGTGAAGCTTTCTTT.

The rearrangement links TRBV7-9 to TRBJ2-5, with TRBD2 identical over 8 bases. The V gene's germline CDR1 is SEHNR and CDR2 FQNEAQ (reference sequence). V lost 1 base, J lost 0 bases, and 7 bases stayed unmatched. The CDR3 runs 17 residues. The CDR3 DNA reads as TGTGCCAGCAGCTTAGGTAGCGGGGTGGGCTACCAAGAGACCCAGTACTTC. This encodes CASSLGSGVGYQETQYF.

J is TRBJ2-1 and V is TRBV5-6; D may be TRBD1 (5 bases). V shed 0 bases and J shed 6 bases, with 7 bases lying between them. The CDR3 is 13 amino acids. Germline CDR1 and CDR2: SGHDT and YYEEEE. The CDR3 spells CASSLDRFNEQFF. The CDR3 DNA reads TGTGCCAGCAGCTTGGACAGGTTCAATGAGCAGTTCTTC. The entire variable domain, with the rest obtained from reference TRBV5-6 and TRBJ2-1, is as follows: DAGVTQSPTHLIKTRGQQVTLRCSPKSGHDTVSWYQQALGQGPQFIFQYYEEEERQRGNFPDRFSGHQFPNYSSELNVNALLLGDSALYLCASSLDRFNEQFFGPGTRLTVL.

The V gene is TRBV25-1, the J gene TRBJ2-7; TRBD1 matches at 9 bases. With V trimmed by 3 bases and J by 2 bases, 8 bases remained unmatched. The CDR3 totals 16 residues. The germline gives CDR1 MGHDK, CDR2 SYGVNS. Written as DNA, the CDR3 is TGTGCCAGCAGTGAGCTAGGGGGACAGGGTACCTACGAGCAGTACTTC. It specifies CASSELGGQGTYEQYF.

V gene TRBV12-5 combines with J gene TRBJ1-2, with D unresolved. Germline CDR1 and CDR2: LGHNT and FRNRAP. Trimming stripped 7 bases from V and 2 bases from J, with 14 bases between. The CDR3 loop spans 14 amino acids. CDR3 in amino acids: CASVLTPANYGYTF. The CDR3 DNA is TGTGCTAGTGTTCTGACACCTGCAAACTATGGCTACACCTTC. Based on the CDR3 plus reference TRBV12-5 and TRBJ1-2, the full variable domain is DARVTQTPRHKVTEMGQEVTMRCQPILGHNTVFWYRQTMMQGLELLAYFRNRAPLDDSGMPKDRFSAEMPDATLATLKIQPSEPRDSAVYFCASVLTPANYGYTFGSGTRLTVV.

The chain recombines TRBV27 with TRBJ2-7, with 9 bases lining up with TRBD2. Germline V gene sequence: CDR1 MNHEY, CDR2 SMNVEV (reference sequence). V trimming: 6 bases; J trimming: 7 bases; junction bases outside the gene matches: 7. This CDR3 is 13 amino acids long. DNA for the CDR3: TGTGCCAGCAGACCGAGCGGGGGGAGGGAGCAGTACTTC. Protein product: CASRPSGGREQYF.

The V and J genes are TRBV6-5 and TRBJ1-3; D gene unclear. Germline V CDR1 and CDR2: MNHEY, SVGAGI. The CDR3 runs 15 residues. V dropped 5 bases and J dropped 0 bases, with 11 bases sitting between them. The CDR3 DNA follows: TGTGCCAGCAGTCTCCCGGGAAGCTCTGGAAACACCATATATTTT. This translates into CASSLPGSSGNTIYF.